These 25 T cell receptor beta chains share one sample of origin, sequenced in a study of regulatory T cells in long-lasting Graves disease. Stated time point: persistent/refractory GD, antithyroid drugs over 5 years with positive TRAb. RNA from PBMCs was the source of the TCR library. Sequencing libraries for TCR beta were prepared with iRepertoire HTBI primers and Arm-PCR of CDR3 regions. TCRdb recomputed calls from the multiplex PCR reads with MiXCR, one row per CDR3 protein. The top ten hold around 12% of the sample, which has 450,000 or so distinct CDR3 sequences, 20% to 25% seen once. This specimen was peripheral blood mononuclear cells (PBMCs), taken when the disease was refractory, from a patient treated with antithyroid drugs. These receptors were obtained from a female donor with Graves disease.

This clonotype was counted between two and nine times. V is TRBV12-3 or TRBV12-4 and J is TRBJ2-7; TRBD2 agrees at 11 bases. The CDR3 spans 15 residues. Unmatched junction bases numbered 6, after V lost 6 bases and J lost 2 bases. The CDR3 DNA sequence: TGTGCCAGCAGCCCGACTAGCGGGGTCGCCTACGAGCAGTACTTC. Translating gives CASSPTSGVAYEQYF.

In this sample, this clonotype turned up many times. The rearrangement joins TRBV28 to TRBJ2-7; a weak D match, TRBD2 (6 bases). This CDR3 contains 16 residues. The germline CDR1 and CDR2 sequences are MDHEN and SYDVKM. The V gene lost 6 bases and the J gene lost 1 base, with 19 bases spanning the gap. The CDR3 is CASRAGFGLYSYEQYF. Written as DNA, the CDR3 is TGTGCCAGCAGGGCCGGGTTTGGACTATATTCCTACGAGCAGTACTTC.

Comment on this clonotype: A much larger clone differs by one base, so this may be a read error. The chain has TRBV28 and TRBJ2-3; 14 bases align to TRBD2. CDR1 and CDR2 from the germline V gene are MDHEN and SYDVKM. This CDR3 region has 17 residues. V gave up 7 bases and J gave up 4 bases; unmatched junction bases: 10. CDR3 loop: CASNGMGLAGVADTQYF. The CDR3 DNA is TGTGCCAGCAATGGGATGGGACTAGCGGGAGTTGCAGATACGCAGTATTTT.

This clonotype showed up just once. The chain has TRBV6-1 and TRBJ2-7; no clear D gene. CDR1 and CDR2 from the germline V gene are MNHNS and SASEGT. The CDR3 has 17 amino acids. Trimming left V 1 base short and J 5 bases short, with 21 bases between. DNA for the CDR3: TGTGCCAGCAGTGAAGAATCAAGGGCATCGCTCATCCACGAGCAGTACTTC. This codes for CASSEESRASLIHEQYF.

This clonotype was seen ten or more times. The rearrangement links TRBV6-1 to TRBJ2-7; D gene uncertain. Germline-derived CDR1 and CDR2 are MNHNS and SASEGT. Deletions cut 6 bases from V and 6 bases from J, with 15 bases between. The CDR3 contains 13 residues. CDR3 sequence reads: CASSDGQPSEQYF. The DNA of the CDR3 is TGTGCCAGCAGCGACGGCCAACCCAGCGAGCAGTACTTC.

The rearrangement joins TRBV20-1 to TRBJ2-7; no clear D. CDR1 DFQATT and CDR2 SNEGSKA come from the germline V gene (reference sequence). The CDR3 loop spans 14 amino acids. Trimming removed 1 base at V and 5 bases at J, with 15 bases between. DNA for the CDR3: TGCAGTGCTAGAGCGGCAAATCTCTACGACGAGCAGTACTTC. Translating gives CSARAANLYDEQYF.

This clonotype was detected ten times or more. V usage is TRBV6-1 and J usage is TRBJ2-5; 13 nucleotides match TRBD2. The CDR3 extends over 15 amino acids. Germline CDR1 reads MNHNS; CDR2 reads SASEGT. With V trimmed by 6 bases and J by 1 base, 2 bases remained unmatched. CDR3 sequence reads: CASRTSGRAQETQYF. CDR3 bases: TGTGCCAGCAGAACTAGCGGGAGGGCCCAAGAGACCCAGTACTTC.

This clonotype was found a few times. The chain couples TRBV30 to TRBJ1-2; TRBD1 agrees at 7 bases. Trimming at V came to 2 bases and at J to 3 bases, leaving 6 bases not matched to a gene. This CDR3 spans 14 amino acids. Germline V gene sequence: CDR1 GTSNPN, CDR2 SVGIG (reference sequence). CDR3 residues: CAWSPGQAHYGYTF. CDR3 DNA sequence: TGTGCCTGGAGTCCTGGACAGGCCCACTATGGCTACACCTTC.

This clonotype was seen a handful of times. CDR3 coding DNA: TGCGCCAGCAGCTCAGGACAGCTTGGCTACACCTTC. Translating it yields CASSSGQLGYTF. The chain recombines TRBV5-1 with TRBJ1-2, with D maybe TRBD1 (6 bases). The CDR3 covers 12 residues. Germline V gene lookup returns CDR1 SGHRS and CDR2 YFSETQ. V was cut by 3 bases and J by 7 bases, with 10 bases left in between.

This clonotype was picked up a small number of times. This chain connects TRBV20-1 to TRBJ2-5; the match to TRBD1 covers 8 bases. CDR1 and CDR2 from the germline V gene are DFQATT and SNEGSKA (reference sequence). This CDR3 is built from 16 residues. Trimming removed 0 bases from V and 5 bases from J; junction bases left unmatched: 11. The CDR3 DNA sequence: TGCAGTGCTAGAGATCAACAGGGGGTATTTTATGAGACCCAGTACTTC. This encodes CSARDQQGVFYETQYF.

This clonotype has a count of ten or more. The chain joins TRBV20-1 to TRBJ1-1; D uncertain. Per the germline V gene, CDR1 is DFQATT and CDR2 is SNEGSKA (reference sequence). The length of the CDR3 is 13 residues. V was pared by 5 bases and J by 3 bases, with 13 bases between. The CDR3, as DNA: TGCAGTGCTTGTCTCTTAAGGTACACTGAAGCTTTCTTT. Translated: CSACLLRYTEAFF.

The chain links TRBV18 to TRBJ1-1; TRBD1 might be the D (5 bases). V was trimmed by 5 bases and J by 6 bases, leaving 19 bases between them. The CDR3 contains 15 residues. CDR1 KGHSH and CDR2 LQKENI come from the germline V gene. The CDR3 nucleotides are TGTGCCAGCTCATCGGGCGGGGGGAGTGCCGCTGAAGCTTTCTTT. The encoded protein is CASSSGGGSAAEAFF.

This chain uses TRBV12-3 or TRBV12-4 with TRBJ2-2; D unclear. The CDR3 consists of 13 residues. V gave up 6 bases and J gave up 6 bases, with 11 bases separating them. The DNA of the CDR3 is TGTGCCAGCAGCCCCTCCCTCCCCGGGGAGCTGTTTTTT. This sequence encodes CASSPSLPGELFF.

This sequence joins TRBV4-3 and TRBJ1-2, with a tentative D call TRBD1 (6 bases). Trimming cost V 0 bases and J 5 bases, with 13 bases left between them. The CDR3 spans 15 residues. Per the germline V gene, CDR1 is LGHNA and CDR2 is YSLEER. CDR3 amino acids: CASSQDGQQHYGYTF. CDR3 sequence (DNA): TGCGCCAGCAGCCAAGATGGACAGCAGCATTATGGCTACACCTTC.

This clonotype was picked up a small number of times. The junction does not match germline at one end; this may be a read error. The chain employs TRBV7-2 and TRBJ1-3; TRBD1 is a possible D gene (5 bases). This CDR3 is 18 amino acids long. Germline CDR1 SGHTA, CDR2 FQGNSA. The CDR3 here is CANSSGPGRVNSGNTIYF. The CDR3 DNA follows: TGTGCCAACAGCTCGGGACCCGGGAGGGTAAACTCTGGAAACACCATATATTTT.

This clonotype was counted at least ten times. The chain combines TRBV2 with TRBJ1-5; weak D call: TRBD1 (5 bases). The germline V and J ends were trimmed by 2 bases and 7 bases, with 9 bases remaining between them. The CDR3 consists of 13 residues. The germline V gene encodes CDR1 SNHLY and CDR2 FYNNEI. The CDR3 spells CASSESRVQPQHF. CDR3 DNA: TGTGCCAGCAGTGAATCCAGGGTCCAGCCCCAGCATTTT.

This chain uses TRBV28 with TRBJ1-6; D gene ambiguous. Germline V gene sequence: CDR1 MDHEN, CDR2 SYDVKM. Trimming shortened V by 1 base and J by 5 bases, and 9 bases separated the two germline ends. This CDR3 has 15 amino acids. The CDR3 bases are TGTGCCAGCAGTTTATTATACGGTAATAATTCACCCCTCCACTTT. It specifies CASSLLYGNNSPLHF.

This chain uses TRBV6-5 with TRBJ1-2; D remains unclear. The germline gives CDR1 MNHEY, CDR2 SVGAGI. The CDR3 extends over 15 amino acids. V lost 4 bases, J lost 5 bases, and 17 bases lay in between. CDR3 bases: TGTGCCAGCAGTTCCTACACCGGGATCACGTATGGCTACACCTTC. Translated, it gives CASSSYTGITYGYTF.

This clonotype was seen many times. The gene calls are TRBV28 and TRBJ1-5, with D perhaps TRBD1 (6 bases). Germline V gene lookup returns CDR1 MDHEN and CDR2 SYDVKM. The V end was cut by 5 bases, the J end by 2 bases, with 19 bases between. The CDR3 has 17 residues. The CDR3: CASSRPGQGKGNQPQHF. As DNA, the CDR3 is TGTGCCAGCAGTCGCCCCGGGCAGGGGAAGGGCAATCAGCCCCAGCATTTT.

V gene TRBV10-3 combines with J gene TRBJ1-1; D unresolved. From germline, CDR1 is ENHRY and CDR2 SYGVKD. CDR3 length equals 13 residues. The germline V and J ends were trimmed by 7 bases and 1 base, with 10 bases remaining between them. CDR3 DNA: TGTGCCATCACGGTCGCTAAGAACACTGAAGCTTTCTTT. Its translation: CAITVAKNTEAFF.

The rearrangement uses TRBV10-3 and TRBJ1-1; tentatively, D is TRBD1 (6 bases). This CDR3 has 12 residues. V was cut by 9 bases and J by 5 bases, with 13 bases left in between. The germline gives CDR1 ENHRY, CDR2 SYGVKD. CDR3 in amino acids: CAILQGGTEAFF. For the CDR3, the DNA is TGTGCCATTTTACAGGGTGGAACTGAAGCTTTCTTT.

This clonotype was seen ten or more times. The chain has TRBV19 and TRBJ1-2, with 7 bases identical to TRBD1. The CDR3 sequence is 14 residues long. With V trimmed by 4 bases and J by 6 bases, 8 bases remained unmatched. Germline CDR1 and CDR2: LNHDA and SQIVND (reference sequence). CDR3 bases: TGTGCCAGTAGTACCGACAGGGCGAGTCATGGCTACACCTTC. It translates to CASSTDRASHGYTF.

The chain has TRBV7-2 and TRBJ2-7; 8 bases line up with TRBD2. The germline gives CDR1 SGHTA, CDR2 FQGNSA. The CDR3 runs 14 residues. The V and J ends lost 1 base and 7 bases, in that order; junction bases with no gene match: 6. The CDR3 DNA sequence: TGTGCCAGCAGCTTAGAGGCTGGCGGGAGGGAGCAGTACTTC. Its protein product is CASSLEAGGREQYF. Based on the CDR3 plus reference TRBV7-2 and TRBJ2-7, the full variable domain is GAGVSQSPSNKVTEKGKDVELRCDPISGHTALYWYRQSLGQGLEFLIYFQGNSAPDKSGLPSDRFSAERTGGSVSTLTIQRTQQEDSAVYLCASSLEAGGREQYFGPGTRLTVT.

Regarding this clonotype: A much larger clone lies a single base off, so this may be a read error. J is TRBJ1-1 and V is TRBV27, with D possibly TRBD1 on 5 matching bases. CDR3 length equals 16 residues. Germline loops: CDR1 MNHEY, CDR2 SMNVEV (reference sequence). The CDR3 DNA reads as TGTGCCAGCAGACCCGACAGTCGGGCGTATTTCGCTGAAGCTTCCTTT. Its translation: CASRPDSRAYFAEASF.

This clonotype was counted a few times. V is TRBV20-1 and J is TRBJ1-1; D perhaps matches TRBD1 (5 bases). The V gene's germline CDR1 is DFQATT and CDR2 SNEGSKA (reference sequence). The CDR3 has 15 residues. Trimming took 1 base from V and 1 from J, leaving 13 bases between them. In nucleotides, the CDR3 is TGCAGTGCTAGAGGTCCCAGGGCCTGGAACACTGAAGCTTTCTTT. Amino acids: CSARGPRAWNTEAFF.